A single sample gave rise to the 28 T cell receptor beta chains below, sequenced in a study of CD4 T cells in relation to SARS-CoV-2 and coronaviruses (dated by TCRdb to the early 2020s). CD4+ T cells from unexposed donors were collected before the COVID-19 pandemic (2011-2018). After more than nine days of culture, CD4+ T cells were isolated with the EasySep CD4+ T cell isolation kit. For these receptors, no antigen is known. Libraries were constructed by the immunoSEQ multiplex PCR assay. TCRdb's version of the immuneACCESS table is confined to in-frame rearrangements and falls short of the full clone set. An unresolved V gene accounts for under half of the shortfall where checked; the remainder is of unknown origin. In all, the sample holds some 21,000 clones, and around 80% of those were seen once. The leading ten clones occupy around 12% of the sample. Sequencing was performed on CD4+ T cells from PBMCs, cultured in vitro. The receptors were sampled from a human donor in good health.

This chain connects TRBV4-1 to TRBJ2-3, with 9 bases fitting TRBD1. The V gene's germline CDR1 is MGHRA and CDR2 YSYEKL. This CDR3 spans 15 amino acids. Trimming removed 6 bases from V and 0 bases from J; junction bases left unmatched: 4. The CDR3 DNA follows: TGCGCCAGCAGACCGGGACAGGGAAGCACAGATACGCAGTATTTT. Its translation: CASRPGQGSTDTQYF.

The chain links TRBV12-3 or TRBV12-4 to TRBJ1-2, with TRBD1 identical over 9 bases. With V trimmed by 5 bases and J by 8 bases, 3 bases remained unmatched. The CDR3 runs 12 residues. The DNA of the CDR3 is TGTGCCAGCAGTCCGGACAGGGGCGGCTACACCTTC. This gives the protein CASSPDRGGYTF.

This chain joins TRBV7-9 and TRBJ1-1, with D possibly matching TRBD1 (5 bases). The V end was cut by 1 base, the J end by 6 bases, with 12 bases between. The CDR3 loop spans 14 amino acids. Germline CDR1 reads SEHNR; CDR2 reads FQNEAQ (reference sequence). CDR3 in amino acids: CASSLGGTPAEAFF. The DNA of the CDR3 is TGTGCCAGCAGCTTAGGTGGGACCCCAGCTGAAGCTTTCTTT.

This chain joins TRBV30 and TRBJ1-4; 8 positions match TRBD1. The V and J ends lost 0 bases and 7 bases, in that order; junction bases with no gene match: 4. Germline loops: CDR1 GTSNPN, CDR2 SVGIG (reference sequence). The CDR3 is made up of 14 amino acids. CDR3 loop: CAWSVKQGAEKLFF. The DNA of the CDR3 is TGTGCCTGGAGTGTAAAGCAGGGGGCTGAAAAACTGTTTTTT.

The CDR3 reads CASSPSGGWYEQYF. In DNA, the CDR3 is TGTGCCAGCAGCCCAAGTGGGGGCTGGTACGAGCAGTACTTC. The chain has TRBV11-2 and TRBJ2-7; the D gene is possibly TRBD1 (6 bases). V was pared by 5 bases and J by 4 bases, with 15 bases between. CDR1 and CDR2 from the germline V gene are SGHAT and FQNNGV. CDR3 length equals 14 residues.

This chain joins TRBV2 and TRBJ1-2, with 9 nucleotides matching TRBD1. The CDR3 loop spans 14 amino acids. Germline V gives CDR1 SNHLY, CDR2 FYNNEI. The V and J ends lost 6 bases and 8 bases, in that order; junction bases with no gene match: 10. The CDR3 nucleotides are TGTGCCAGCAGACCCGGGACAGGGAGTGGCGGCTACACCTTC. Its protein product is CASRPGTGSGGYTF.

This chain uses TRBV5-1 with TRBJ2-1, with TRBD2 matching 12 bases. Trimming removed 6 bases from V and 4 bases from J; junction bases left unmatched: 14. Germline CDR1 SGHRS, CDR2 YFSETQ. CDR3 size: 18 residues. In DNA form, the CDR3 reads TGCGCCAGCAACTTAACTCCGGGACTAGCGGGCACTTACAATGAGCAGTTCTTC. This codes for CASNLTPGLAGTYNEQFF.

The CDR3 here is CASSSGTTHQPQHF. The DNA of the CDR3 is TGTGCCAGCAGTTCTGGGACAACCCACCAGCCCCAGCATTTT. The chain links TRBV6-2 or TRBV6-3 to TRBJ1-5, with D maybe TRBD1 (6 bases). The germline CDR1 and CDR2 sequences are MNHEY and SVGEGT. CDR3 length: 14 amino acids. Trimming removed 4 bases from V and 7 bases from J, with 14 bases in between.

The chain combines TRBV5-1 with TRBJ1-1, with D unresolved. Germline values: CDR1 SGHRS, CDR2 YFSETQ. V dropped 0 bases and J dropped 3 bases, with 3 bases sitting between them. This CDR3 is built from 12 residues. CDR3 sequence (DNA): TGCGCCAGCAGCTTGGCGGACACTGAAGCTTTCTTT. Protein sequence: CASSLADTEAFF.

This rearrangement joins TRBV4-1 to TRBJ1-3, with 8 positions matching TRBD1. Germline V gives CDR1 MGHRA, CDR2 YSYEKL. The CDR3 spans 18 residues. Losses at the gene ends were 3 bases for V and 0 bases for J; bases not matched to a gene: 10. Here the CDR3 reads CASSHVFGQGPSGNTIYF. CDR3 in DNA: TGCGCCAGCAGCCATGTCTTTGGACAGGGCCCCTCTGGAAACACCATATATTTT.

Only a few counts were recorded for this clone. The chain carries TRBV24-1 and TRBJ2-1; D ambiguous. V shed 10 bases and J shed 7 bases, with 10 bases lying between them. The CDR3 runs to 11 residues. Germline V gene sequence: CDR1 KGHDR, CDR2 SFDVKD. DNA for the CDR3: TGTGCCACTTCCGGTCAAAATGAGCAGTTCTTC. This translates into CATSGQNEQFF.

This clone was seen just once. The rearrangement joins TRBV11-3 to TRBJ2-5, with unresolved D. The CDR3 has 13 residues. V lost 4 bases, J lost 5 bases, and 11 bases lay in between. Germline values: CDR1 SGHNT, CDR2 YENEEA. CDR3 coding DNA: TGTGCCAGCAGCTCCCGATCTGGGGAGACCCAGTACTTC. Residues: CASSSRSGETQYF. The full variable domain, in which reference TRBV11-3 and TRBJ2-5 provide the parts outside the CDR3, is EAGVVQSPRYKIIEKKQPVAFWCNPISGHNTLYWYLQNLGQGPELLIRYENEEAVDDSQLPKDRFSAERLKGVDSTLKIQPAELGDSAVYLCASSSRSGETQYFGPGTRLLVL.

This clone was detected only once. The chain uses TRBV28 and TRBJ1-5; TRBD1 matches at 7 bases. The CDR3 covers 16 residues. The V gene end was trimmed by 4 bases and the J gene end by 11 bases; junction bases not matched to a gene: 17. Per the germline V gene, CDR1 is MDHEN and CDR2 is SYDVKM. The CDR3 region has the DNA TGTGCCAGCAGTTCGCCCGGACAGGACGGGAGTGGAGCCCAGCATTTT. It translates to CASSSPGQDGSGAQHF.

V usage is TRBV19 and J usage is TRBJ2-4; the match to TRBD2 covers 8 bases. Germline loops: CDR1 LNHDA, CDR2 SQIVND (reference sequence). V lost 3 bases to trimming and J lost 1 base; unmatched junction nucleotides: 11. There are 18 residues in the CDR3. CDR3 DNA: TGTGCCAGTAGTATTCAAAACGGGGGGGGAGCGGCCAAAAACATTCAGTACTTC. Translated: CASSIQNGGGAAKNIQYF.

The chain links TRBV7-3 to TRBJ1-1; D is perhaps TRBD1 (5 bases). The CDR3 is made up of 16 amino acids. V lost 1 base and J 4 bases, leaving 16 bases between the germline ends. Germline V gene sequence: CDR1 SGHTA, CDR2 FQGTGA. This chain's CDR3 is CASSLSFTGVATEAFF. For the CDR3, the DNA is TGTGCCAGCAGCTTAAGCTTCACGGGGGTGGCCACTGAAGCTTTCTTT.

The rearrangement links TRBV7-8 to TRBJ1-2, with TRBD1 matching 7 bases. With V trimmed by 5 bases and J by 4 bases, 7 bases remained unmatched. The CDR3 runs to 14 residues. Germline V gene sequence: CDR1 SGHVS, CDR2 FQNEAQ. CDR3 sequence reads: CASSKGQVLYGYTF. The CDR3 coding sequence is TGTGCCAGCAGCAAAGGACAGGTACTCTATGGCTACACCTTC. Looking up the rest from reference TRBV7-8 and TRBJ1-2 gives the full variable domain: GAGVSQSPRYKVAKRGQDVALRCDPISGHVSLFWYQQALGQGPEFLTYFQNEAQLDKSGLPSDRFFAERPEGSVSTLKIQRTQQEDSAVYLCASSKGQVLYGYTFGSGTRLTVV.

The genes are TRBV30 and TRBJ1-2; D gene ambiguous. The CDR3 totals 13 residues. Per the germline V gene, CDR1 is GTSNPN and CDR2 is SVGIG (reference sequence). Trimming removed 0 bases from V and 5 bases from J, with 10 bases in between. This CDR3 reads CAWSVSQDYGYTF. The CDR3 DNA follows: TGTGCCTGGAGTGTGTCCCAGGATTATGGCTACACCTTC.

The chain combines TRBV30 with TRBJ2-7; D might be TRBD1 (7 bases). CDR1 is GTSNPN, CDR2 SVGIG, per germline (reference sequence). Trimming left V 2 bases short and J 6 bases short, with 17 bases between. This CDR3 region has 14 residues. The CDR3 bases are TGTGCCTGGAGTCCAGAAGGAGGGGGCATCGAGCAGTACTTC. It encodes CAWSPEGGGIEQYF.

The chain carries TRBV11-2 and TRBJ2-7; perhaps TRBD1 as D (5 bases). Germline V gene lookup returns CDR1 SGHAT and CDR2 FQNNGV. CDR3 size: 16 residues. V lost 0 bases, J lost 1 base, and 13 bases lay in between. Written as DNA, the CDR3 is TGTGCCAGCAGCTTAGATCTGTCAGGGCATTCCTACGAGCAGTACTTC. It specifies CASSLDLSGHSYEQYF.

This clone was seen a handful of times. The chain employs TRBV3-1 (or the pseudogene TRBV3-2) and TRBJ1-2; possibly TRBD1 for D (6 bases). The CDR3 extends over 14 amino acids. V was pared by 0 bases and J by 7 bases, with 12 bases between. Germline assignment: CDR1 LGHDT and CDR2 YNNKEL (reference sequence). The CDR3 reads CASSQEWTASGYTF. The CDR3 nucleotides read TGTGCCAGCAGCCAAGAGTGGACAGCCTCTGGCTACACCTTC.

The V and J genes are TRBV5-1 and TRBJ2-1, with TRBD2 matching 8 bases. The V gene's germline CDR1 is SGHRS and CDR2 YFSETQ. V lost 0 bases to trimming and J lost 5 bases; unmatched junction nucleotides: 4. The CDR3 has 15 amino acids. CDR3 sequence (DNA): TGCGCCAGCAGCTTGGGTAGCGGGATCGACAATGAGCAGTTCTTC. It specifies CASSLGSGIDNEQFF.

This clone has more than one count but fewer than ten. The chain has TRBV28 and TRBJ1-6; D remains unclear. Germline lookup yields CDR1 MDHEN and CDR2 SYDVKM. This CDR3 has 13 amino acids. With 2 bases removed from V and 11 bases from J, the gap between germline ends came to 10 bases. The CDR3, as DNA: TGTGCCAGCAGTTTAGACCGTTCCCCACCCCTCCACTTT. Its translation: CASSLDRSPPLHF. The whole variable domain, remainder taken from reference TRBV28 and TRBJ1-6, is DVKVTQSSRYLVKRTGEKVFLECVQDMDHENMFWYRQDPGLGLRLIYFSYDVKMKEKGDIPEGYSVSREKKERFSLILESASTNQTSMYLCASSLDRSPPLHFGNGTRLTVT.

The genes are TRBV18 and TRBJ2-1, with TRBD1 matching 8 bases. The V and J ends lost 1 base and 4 bases, in that order; junction bases with no gene match: 6. CDR1 is KGHSH and CDR2 is LQKENI in the germline V gene. CDR3 size: 16 residues. The DNA of the CDR3 is TGTGCCAGCTCACCACAACCCGGGACAGGATACAATGAGCAGTTCTTC. Its protein product is CASSPQPGTGYNEQFF.

This clone has a handful of counts. The chain carries TRBV10-3 and TRBJ1-5; the D gene is possibly TRBD1 (6 bases). The CDR3 has 14 residues. V was trimmed by 3 bases and J by 4 bases, leaving 10 bases between them. Per germline, CDR1 ENHRY and CDR2 SYGVKD. This CDR3 reads CAISDSTGNQPQHF. CDR3 nucleotides: TGTGCCATCAGTGACTCAACAGGGAATCAGCCCCAGCATTTT.

The V call is TRBV3-1 (or the pseudogene TRBV3-2), the J call TRBJ2-3; D is unclear. This CDR3 region has 13 residues. The V end lost 5 bases, the J end lost 3 bases, and 9 bases lay between the germline ends. In germline, CDR1 is LGHDT, CDR2 YNNKEL (reference sequence). The DNA for the CDR3 is TGTGCCAGCAGCAACCCCGGGACAGATACGCAGTATTTT. Translated, it gives CASSNPGTDTQYF.

This clone was recorded only once. The chain joins TRBV10-3 to TRBJ1-2; a weak D match, TRBD1 (6 bases). Germline assignment: CDR1 ENHRY and CDR2 SYGVKD. Between the trimmed V and J ends, which lost 6 bases and 3 bases, there was a span of 8 bases. This CDR3 has 12 residues. CDR3 sequence (DNA): TGTGCCATCAGACGGACAGACTATGGCTACACCTTC. Translated: CAIRRTDYGYTF.

The chain links TRBV6-5 to TRBJ2-3; 12 bases align to TRBD2. V trimming: 2 bases; J trimming: 8 bases; junction bases outside the gene matches: 5. The germline V gene has CDR1 MNHEY and CDR2 SVGAGI. This CDR3 contains 15 residues. The CDR3 DNA sequence: TGTGCCAGCAGTTACCCTAGCGGGAGGGGTATTACGCAGTATTTT. Translation: CASSYPSGRGITQYF.

The V and J genes are TRBV3-1 (or the pseudogene TRBV3-2) and TRBJ1-4, with D unresolved. V lost 4 bases and J lost 4, with 13 bases in between. Germline assignment: CDR1 LGHDT and CDR2 YNNKEL (reference sequence). The CDR3 extends over 15 amino acids. CDR3: CASSLSGQINEKLFF. For the CDR3, the DNA is TGTGCCAGCAGCCTATCCGGCCAGATTAATGAAAAACTGTTTTTT.